This TCR beta chain was recovered during a study of breast tumors, draining lymph nodes, adjacent tissues. Study-level findings and limits: Tumor repertoires ranked between lymph nodes and nontumor tissue in diversity, with V and J gene preferences. Tumor and nontumor repertoires were significantly more similar in luminal-like than in basal-like breast cancer. The data were judged consistent with most tumor T cells coming from lymph node and expanding in tumor. The lymph node origin of tumor T cells was framed as consistent with a hypothesis, not demonstrated.

Comments on this clonotype: What it recognizes is unknown. This could be a read error, since a much larger clone is one nucleotide away.

In TCRdb, the multiplex PCR reads were re-called with MiXCR into one record per CDR3 protein. This table has about 180,000 distinct CDR3 sequences, roughly a third appearing once. Breast cancer patients provided tissue from their axillary draining lymph nodes. The CDR3 covers 12 residues. CDR1 SGHAT and CDR2 FQNNGV come from the germline V gene. The origin of this receptor is a female donor with breast cancer. Some clones in this sample may be carry-over from other donors' samples. Sequences were obtained from axillary lymph node tissue. J is TRBJ2-7 and V is TRBV11-2; D is undetermined. The CDR3 nucleotides are TGTGCCAGCAGCTTAGGTCACTACGCGCAGTACTTC. It encodes CASSLGHYAQYF.